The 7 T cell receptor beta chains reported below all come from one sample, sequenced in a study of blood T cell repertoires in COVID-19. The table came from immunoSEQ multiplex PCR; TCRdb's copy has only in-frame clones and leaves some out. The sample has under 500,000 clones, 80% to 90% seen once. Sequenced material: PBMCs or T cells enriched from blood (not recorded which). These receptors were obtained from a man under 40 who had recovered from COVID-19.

The CDR3, as DNA: TGTGCCAGCAGTCGGGGACTAGCCCAGGGAGATACGCAGTATTTT. It is translated as CASSRGLAQGDTQYF. The chain combines TRBV28 with TRBJ2-3; 9 nucleotides agree with TRBD2. The CDR3 has 15 residues. V shed 5 bases and J 5 bases; nucleotides not matched to a gene: 8. Germline V lookup: CDR1 MDHEN, CDR2 SYDVKM.

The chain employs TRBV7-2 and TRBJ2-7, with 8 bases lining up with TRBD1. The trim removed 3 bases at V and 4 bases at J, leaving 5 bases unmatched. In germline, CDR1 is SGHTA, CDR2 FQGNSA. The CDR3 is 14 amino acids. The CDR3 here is CASSFGQGDYEQYF. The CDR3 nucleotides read TGTGCCAGCAGCTTCGGACAGGGTGATTACGAGCAGTACTTC.

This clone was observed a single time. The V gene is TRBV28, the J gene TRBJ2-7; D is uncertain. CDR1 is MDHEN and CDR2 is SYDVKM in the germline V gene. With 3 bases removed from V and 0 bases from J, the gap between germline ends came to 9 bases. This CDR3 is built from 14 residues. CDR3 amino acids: CASSFGSYSYEQYF. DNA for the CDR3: TGTGCCAGCAGTTTTGGTAGCTACTCCTACGAGCAGTACTTC.

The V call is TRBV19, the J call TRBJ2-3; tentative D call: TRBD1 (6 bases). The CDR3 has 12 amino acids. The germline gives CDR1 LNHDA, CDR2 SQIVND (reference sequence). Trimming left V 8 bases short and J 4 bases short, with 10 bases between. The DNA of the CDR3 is TGTGCCAGTGGGCAGGGGCCAGATACGCAGTATTTT. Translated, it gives CASGQGPDTQYF.

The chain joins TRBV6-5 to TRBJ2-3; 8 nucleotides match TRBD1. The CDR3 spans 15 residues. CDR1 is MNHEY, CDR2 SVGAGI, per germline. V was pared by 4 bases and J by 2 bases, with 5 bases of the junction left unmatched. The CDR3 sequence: CASSSGQANTDTQYF. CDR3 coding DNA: TGTGCCAGCAGTTCGGGACAGGCCAACACAGATACGCAGTATTTT.

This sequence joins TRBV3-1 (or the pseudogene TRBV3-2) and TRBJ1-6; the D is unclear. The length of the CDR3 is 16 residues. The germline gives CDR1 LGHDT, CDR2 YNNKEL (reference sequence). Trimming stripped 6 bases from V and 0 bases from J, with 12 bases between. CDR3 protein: CASRTGGSSYNSPLHF. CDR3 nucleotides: TGTGCCAGCAGGACCGGCGGGAGCTCCTATAATTCACCCCTCCACTTT.

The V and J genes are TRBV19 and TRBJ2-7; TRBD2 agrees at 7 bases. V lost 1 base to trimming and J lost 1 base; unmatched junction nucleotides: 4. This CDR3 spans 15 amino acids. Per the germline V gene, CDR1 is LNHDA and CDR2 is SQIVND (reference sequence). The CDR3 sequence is CASSIATSASYEQYF. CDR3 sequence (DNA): TGTGCCAGTAGTATAGCAACTAGCGCGTCCTACGAGCAGTACTTC.